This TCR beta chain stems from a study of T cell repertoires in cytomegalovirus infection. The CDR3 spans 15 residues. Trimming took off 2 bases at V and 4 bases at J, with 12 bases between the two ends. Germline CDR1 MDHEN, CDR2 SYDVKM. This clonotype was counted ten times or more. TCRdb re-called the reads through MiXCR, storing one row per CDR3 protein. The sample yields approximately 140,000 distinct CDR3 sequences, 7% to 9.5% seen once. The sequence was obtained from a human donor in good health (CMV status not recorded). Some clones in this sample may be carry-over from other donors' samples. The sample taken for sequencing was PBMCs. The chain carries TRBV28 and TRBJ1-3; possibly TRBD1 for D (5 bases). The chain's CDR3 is CASSLPGTQGNTIYF. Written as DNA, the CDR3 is TGTGCCAGCAGTTTACCCGGGACGCAGGGAAACACCATATATTTT.